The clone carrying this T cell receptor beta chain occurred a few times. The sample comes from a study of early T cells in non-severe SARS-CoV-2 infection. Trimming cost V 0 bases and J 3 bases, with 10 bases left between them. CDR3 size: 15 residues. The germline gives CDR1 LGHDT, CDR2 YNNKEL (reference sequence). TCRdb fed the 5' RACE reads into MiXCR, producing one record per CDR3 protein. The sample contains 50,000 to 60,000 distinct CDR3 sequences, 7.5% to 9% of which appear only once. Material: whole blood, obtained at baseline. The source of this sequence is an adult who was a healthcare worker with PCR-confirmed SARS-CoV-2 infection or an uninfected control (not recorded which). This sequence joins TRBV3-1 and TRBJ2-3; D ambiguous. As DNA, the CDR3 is TGTGCCAGCAGCCAAGAGGCCCTAAAAACAGATACGCAGTATTTT. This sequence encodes CASSQEALKTDTQYF.